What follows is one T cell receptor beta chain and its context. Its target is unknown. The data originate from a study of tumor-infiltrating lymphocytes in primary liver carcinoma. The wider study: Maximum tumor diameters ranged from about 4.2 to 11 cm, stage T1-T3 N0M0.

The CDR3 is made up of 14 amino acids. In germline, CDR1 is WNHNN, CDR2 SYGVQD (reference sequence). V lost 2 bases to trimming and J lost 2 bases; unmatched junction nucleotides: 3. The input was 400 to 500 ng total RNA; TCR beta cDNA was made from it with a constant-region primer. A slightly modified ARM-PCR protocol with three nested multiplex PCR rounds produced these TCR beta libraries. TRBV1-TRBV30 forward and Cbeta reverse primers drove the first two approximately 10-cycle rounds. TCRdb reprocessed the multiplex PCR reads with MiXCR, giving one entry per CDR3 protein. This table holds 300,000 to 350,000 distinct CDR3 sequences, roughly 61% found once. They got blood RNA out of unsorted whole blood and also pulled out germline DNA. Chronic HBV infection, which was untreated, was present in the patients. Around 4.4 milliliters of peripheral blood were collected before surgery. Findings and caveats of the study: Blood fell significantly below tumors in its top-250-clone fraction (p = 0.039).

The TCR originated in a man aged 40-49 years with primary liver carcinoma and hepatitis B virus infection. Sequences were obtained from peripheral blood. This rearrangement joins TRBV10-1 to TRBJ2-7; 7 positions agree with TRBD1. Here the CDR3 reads CASSETGAPYEQYF. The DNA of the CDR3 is TGCGCCAGCAGTGAGACAGGGGCCCCCTACGAGCAGTACTTC.